The 10 T cell receptor beta chains presented below share a single source sample, sequenced in a study of shared clonotypes between healthy human individuals. The repertoire was sequenced with immunoSEQ multiplex PCR; TCRdb's copy has only in-frame clones and lacks some. The repertoire holds more than 1,200,000 clones, with 97% to 99% as singletons. Sequencing was performed on naive CD4+ T cells sorted from blood. Sample subset: CD45RA+ positively selected. The receptors stem from a man between 25 and 39 years old in good health.

This chain's CDR3 is CASSFWGGPNEKLFF. As DNA, the CDR3 is TGTGCCAGCAGTTTCTGGGGGGGGCCTAATGAAAAACTGTTTTTT. The gene calls are TRBV27 and TRBJ1-4; TRBD1 is a possible D gene (6 bases). The CDR3 runs to 15 residues. Trimming took 3 bases from V and 3 from J, leaving 11 bases between them. Germline V gives CDR1 MNHEY, CDR2 SMNVEV (reference sequence).

The V gene is TRBV5-1, the J gene TRBJ2-6, with 7 bases fitting TRBD1. Per the germline V gene, CDR1 is SGHRS and CDR2 is YFSETQ. The CDR3 contains 19 residues. Unmatched junction bases numbered 10, after V lost 0 bases and J lost 1 base. CDR3 nucleotide sequence: TGCGCCAGCAGCTTGGGGACGTGGGACAGCGTTTCTGGGGCCAACGTCCTGACTTTC. It yields the protein CASSLGTWDSVSGANVLTF.

CDR3 in DNA: TGCGCCAGCAGCTTGGCCAGGGCTAGCGGGAGTACCAACGAGCAGTACTTC. Protein product: CASSLARASGSTNEQYF. The chain recombines TRBV5-1 with TRBJ2-7; TRBD2 matches 10 bases. V shed 0 bases and J 5 bases; nucleotides not matched to a gene: 11. Germline V gene sequence: CDR1 SGHRS, CDR2 YFSETQ. CDR3 length equals 17 residues. The whole variable domain, remainder taken from reference TRBV5-1 and TRBJ2-7, is KAGVTQTPRYLIKTRGQQVTLSCSPISGHRSVSWYQQTPGQGLQFLFEYFSETQRNKGNFPGRFSGRQFSNSRSEMNVSTLELGDSALYLCASSLARASGSTNEQYFGPGTRLTVT.

The chain recombines TRBV28 with TRBJ2-1; D may correspond to TRBD1 or TRBD2 (5 bases each). CDR1 and CDR2 (germline): MDHEN, SYDVKM. Trimming took 7 bases from V and 10 from J, leaving 20 bases between them. The CDR3 covers 14 residues. This chain's CDR3 is CASKPGPVYGEQFF. As DNA, the CDR3 is TGTGCCAGCAAACCGGGACCCGTTTATGGGGAGCAGTTCTTC.

V usage is TRBV7-6 and J usage is TRBJ2-3, with 13 bases that match TRBD2. The trim removed 1 base at V and 2 bases at J, leaving 3 bases unmatched. The CDR3 totals 17 residues. Germline loops: CDR1 SGHVS, CDR2 FNYEAQ. The CDR3 is CASSLGTSGSFTDTQYF. CDR3 coding DNA: TGTGCCAGCAGCTTAGGGACTAGCGGGAGTTTCACAGATACGCAGTATTTT.

As regards this clone: The same CDR3 is also encoded by other DNA sequences in this sample. V is TRBV18 and J is TRBJ2-3; D might be TRBD1 (5 bases). Per the germline V gene, CDR1 is KGHSH and CDR2 is LQKENI. This CDR3 has 14 amino acids. The ends were cut back, 3 bases at V and 1 base at J, with 8 bases in the middle. The CDR3 DNA reads as TGTGCCAGCTCACCCCTAGGGGGCACAGATACGCAGTATTTT. It yields the protein CASSPLGGTDTQYF.

V and J are TRBV19 and TRBJ2-4; 7 bases agree with TRBD2. This CDR3 region has 19 residues. Trimming at V came to 1 base and at J to 1 base, leaving 13 bases not matched to a gene. CDR1 LNHDA and CDR2 SQIVND come from the germline V gene (reference sequence). The CDR3 region has the DNA TGTGCCAGTAGTATAGGATTTGTCCGACTAGCACGGGCCAAAAACATTCAGTACTTC. It translates to CASSIGFVRLARAKNIQYF.

This clone was observed a single time. The gene calls are TRBV19 and TRBJ2-1; maybe TRBD1 (6 bases). The V end was cut by 7 bases, the J end by 0 bases, with 19 bases between. Germline V lookup: CDR1 LNHDA, CDR2 SQIVND (reference sequence). CDR3 size: 17 residues. The DNA of the CDR3 is TGTGCCAGTACCTCCTTTCCACAGGGAAGCTCCTACAATGAGCAGTTCTTC. It yields the protein CASTSFPQGSSYNEQFF.

This sequence joins TRBV5-4 and TRBJ2-7, with TRBD1 identical over 9 bases. Germline CDR1 SGHNT, CDR2 YYREEE (reference sequence). CDR3 length: 15 residues. V dropped 4 bases and J dropped 3; count of bases not matched to a gene: 8. In DNA, the CDR3 is TGTGCCAGCAGCCCAACCGGGACAGGGAGCTACGAGCAGTACTTC. This gives the protein CASSPTGTGSYEQYF.

The genes are TRBV5-1 and TRBJ1-2; the match to TRBD1 covers 11 bases. The ends lost 4 bases at V and 7 bases at J; junction bases unmatched: 9. The CDR3 runs to 15 residues. The germline gives CDR1 SGHRS, CDR2 YFSETQ. The CDR3 loop reads CASSLVGQGALGYTF. CDR3 coding DNA: TGCGCCAGCAGCCTAGTAGGACAGGGGGCGCTTGGCTACACCTTC.